These 27 T cell receptor beta chains came from one sample sequenced in a study of vaccination effects on CD4 cells after COVID-19. Assay: immunoSEQ multiplex PCR; the TCRdb copy retains only in-frame clones and omits some. The table has about 47,000 clones, approximately 80% seen once. Their cognate antigens are unknown. CD4+ T cell isolation took place after approximately 11 days of culture. The material sequenced was CD4+ T cells from PBMCs cultured without peptide, taken before COVID-19 vaccination. The receptors were sampled from a human donor who had a prior SARS-CoV-2 infection.

The rearrangement uses TRBV18 and TRBJ2-7, with 11 nucleotides matching TRBD2. The CDR3 spans 15 residues. The junction had 5 bases not matched to a gene; V was cut back by 6 bases and J by 1 base. Germline CDR1 and CDR2: KGHSH and LQKENI. CDR3 sequence: CASSPGLAASYEQYF. CDR3 bases: TGTGCCAGCTCCCCGGGACTAGCGGCATCCTACGAGCAGTACTTC.

DNA of the CDR3: TGTGCCAGCAGCCCGGTAGGGTCAACTAATGAAAAACTGTTTTTT. Residues: CASSPVGSTNEKLFF. The chain couples TRBV7-9 to TRBJ1-4; unclear D gene. Trimming took 5 bases from V and 0 from J, leaving 10 bases between them. Germline V gene sequence: CDR1 SEHNR, CDR2 FQNEAQ (reference sequence). This CDR3 comprises 15 residues.

The chain couples TRBV6-5 to TRBJ2-3, with D hard to call. This CDR3 spans 13 amino acids. V was shortened by 7 bases and J by 0 bases, with 8 bases between the two germline ends. Germline V gene data show CDR1 as MNHEY and CDR2 as SVGAGI. CDR3 protein: CASKPSSTDTQYF. The CDR3 DNA follows: TGTGCCAGCAAACCGAGTAGCACAGATACGCAGTATTTT.

This rearrangement joins TRBV7-8 to TRBJ2-3, with D possibly being TRBD2 (6 bases). This CDR3 is built from 16 residues. CDR1 and CDR2 (germline): SGHVS, FQNEAQ. V was clipped by 4 bases and J by 2 bases, with 16 bases between them. The CDR3 DNA is TGTGCCAGCAGCTATGGGCGGGAACTGATCACAGATACGCAGTATTTT. Translation gives CASSYGRELITDTQYF.

The chain uses TRBV6-2 or TRBV6-3 and TRBJ2-3; no definite D call. The length of the CDR3 is 14 residues. V was cut by 4 bases and J by 7 bases, with 15 bases left in between. Germline assignment: CDR1 MNHEY and CDR2 SVGEGT. CDR3 protein: CASSSRAHWYTQYF. Written as DNA, the CDR3 is TGTGCCAGCAGTTCACGGGCCCATTGGTATACGCAGTATTTT.

This clone was picked up one time. This chain joins TRBV12-3 or TRBV12-4 and TRBJ2-7; D gene ambiguous. The CDR3 is 12 residues long. Trimming pared 2 bases from V and 4 bases from J, leaving 6 bases between. The chain's CDR3 is CASSLRVYEQYF. The CDR3, as DNA: TGTGCCAGCAGTTTACGAGTTTACGAGCAGTACTTC.

The chain employs TRBV19 and TRBJ2-2; D may match TRBD1 or TRBD2 (5 bases each). The CDR3 is made up of 19 amino acids. Germline V gene sequence: CDR1 LNHDA, CDR2 SQIVND (reference sequence). Deletions cut 8 bases from V and 1 base from J, with 26 bases between. CDR3 residues: CASSKWGSRVSKNTGELFF. CDR3 DNA: TGTGCCAGTTCCAAATGGGGGAGTAGGGTCTCCAAGAACACCGGGGAGCTGTTTTTT.

This clone was counted a few times. V gene TRBV5-4 combines with J gene TRBJ2-3, with 7 bases that match TRBD2. This CDR3 contains 12 residues. Germline CDR1 SGHNT, CDR2 YYREEE (reference sequence). Losses at the gene ends were 4 bases for V and 5 bases for J; bases not matched to a gene: 1. CDR3 nucleotide sequence: TGTGCCAGCAGCCGGGGGGTAGATACGCAGTATTTT. It encodes CASSRGVDTQYF.

The V gene is TRBV24-1, the J gene TRBJ2-3; D is unresolved. The CDR3 runs 13 residues. Germline lookup yields CDR1 KGHDR and CDR2 SFDVKD. V lost 0 bases and J 3 bases, leaving 3 bases between the germline ends. The CDR3 is CATSDLQTDTQYF. The CDR3 DNA reads TGTGCCACCAGTGATTTGCAGACAGATACGCAGTATTTT.

V and J are TRBV3-1 (or the pseudogene TRBV3-2) and TRBJ1-5; TRBD1 is a possible D gene (6 bases). The CDR3 loop spans 13 amino acids. V was shortened by 4 bases and J by 10 bases, with 14 bases between the two germline ends. Germline CDR1 is LGHDT and CDR2 is YNNKEL (reference sequence). The CDR3 region is CASSRGRGIPQHF. In DNA form, the CDR3 reads TGTGCCAGCAGCCGGGGCAGGGGTATCCCCCAGCATTTT.

This chain joins TRBV4-3 and TRBJ2-7; tentative D call: TRBD2 (5 bases). Trimming left V 4 bases short and J 3 bases short, with 16 bases between. This CDR3 is built from 15 residues. Looked up from germline, CDR1 is LGHNA and CDR2 is YSLEER. The CDR3 region is CASSREVSGVYEQYF. The CDR3 bases are TGCGCCAGCAGCCGGGAAGTGTCCGGGGTCTACGAGCAGTACTTC.

V is TRBV15 and J is TRBJ2-1; D uncertain. Germline CDR1 LNHNV, CDR2 YYDKDF (reference sequence). This CDR3 comprises 17 residues. V lost 3 bases and J lost 5, with 20 bases in between. The DNA for the CDR3 is TGTGCCACCAGCAGGGGGAAGGATGGCGGAGCCCACAATGAGCAGTTCTTC. Translating it yields CATSRGKDGGAHNEQFF.

The chain links TRBV5-6 to TRBJ2-7, with D perhaps assigned TRBD1 or TRBD2 (5 bases each). V gave up 2 bases and J gave up 1 base, with 10 bases separating them. The germline gives CDR1 SGHDT, CDR2 YYEEEE. The CDR3 runs 14 residues. The CDR3 spells CASSFGRESYEQYF. For the CDR3, the DNA is TGTGCCAGCAGCTTTGGCAGGGAGTCCTACGAGCAGTACTTC.

The V gene is TRBV6-4, the J gene TRBJ2-3; D is perhaps TRBD1 (6 bases). V lost 6 bases, J lost 0 bases, and 13 bases lay in between. This CDR3 is 15 amino acids long. Germline V lookup: CDR1 MRHNA, CDR2 SNTAGT. The CDR3 region is CASSPDRTSTDTQYF. The CDR3, as DNA: TGTGCCAGCAGCCCGGACAGAACTAGCACAGATACGCAGTATTTT.

The chain's CDR3 is CASSSRLAGAMDTQYF. The CDR3 DNA sequence: TGTGCCAGCAGCTCGCGCTTGGCGGGGGCCATGGATACGCAGTATTTT. V and J are TRBV14 and TRBJ2-3; a possible D gene is TRBD2 (7 bases). This CDR3 spans 16 amino acids. V lost 5 bases and J lost 6, with 21 bases in between. CDR1 is SGHDN and CDR2 is FVKESK in the germline V gene.

With regard to this clone: A read error may account for a junction end that differs from germline. This CDR3 is CASSLSSTLETQYF. CDR3 DNA: TGTGCTAGCAGCTTGTCATCGACACTGGAGACCCAGTACTTC. This chain links TRBV7-7 with TRBJ2-5; D is ambiguous. This CDR3 spans 14 amino acids. Germline loops: CDR1 SSHAT, CDR2 FNYEAQ (reference sequence).

The chain uses TRBV12-5 and TRBJ2-1; TRBD1 is a possible D gene (6 bases). The CDR3 runs 15 residues. From germline, CDR1 is LGHNT and CDR2 FRNRAP. Trimming removed 3 bases at V and 9 bases at J, with 18 bases between. CDR3 nucleotide sequence: TGTGCTAGTGGTTTTGGGTTCAGGGGTCAATTTGAGCAGTTCTTC. Amino acids: CASGFGFRGQFEQFF.

This clone was found a few times. This chain joins TRBV7-3 and TRBJ2-1, with TRBD2 identical over 10 bases. Per germline, CDR1 SGHTA and CDR2 FQGTGA. Trimming took 2 bases from V and 15 from J; bases not matched to a gene: 7. The length of the CDR3 is 13 residues. CDR3: CASSLEREGRLFF. The CDR3 DNA follows: TGTGCCAGCAGCTTAGAGCGGGAGGGCCGTCTGTTCTTC.

Only one count was recorded for this clone. Sequence at one end of the junction differs from germline and may be a read error. The CDR3 sequence: CATSSGSGVDTQYF. The CDR3 DNA sequence: TGTGCCACTAGTAGCGGGAGTGGTGTCGATACGCAGTATTTT. This chain uses TRBV19 with TRBJ2-3, with 9 bases fitting TRBD2. The CDR3 length is 14 residues. CDR1 and CDR2 from the germline V gene are LNHDA and SQIVND (reference sequence).

V usage is TRBV18 and J usage is TRBJ2-2; D gene unclear. This CDR3 region has 13 residues. V was cut by 6 bases and J by 5 bases, with 10 bases left in between. Germline V gene sequence: CDR1 KGHSH, CDR2 LQKENI. This CDR3 is CASSFAETGELFF. The CDR3 DNA sequence: TGTGCCAGCTCTTTCGCGGAGACCGGGGAGCTGTTTTTT. Supplemented by reference TRBV18 and TRBJ2-2, the full variable domain reads NAGVMQNPRHLVRRRGQEARLRCSPMKGHSHVYWYRQLPEEGLKFMVYLQKENIIDESGMPKERFSAEFPKEGPSILRIQQVVRGDSAAYFCASSFAETGELFFGEGSRLTVL.

This chain links TRBV2 with TRBJ2-1; 15 bases fit TRBD2. The CDR3 extends over 17 amino acids. V lost 6 bases to trimming and J lost 5 bases; unmatched junction nucleotides: 8. CDR1 and CDR2 (germline): SNHLY, FYNNEI. CDR3 residues: CASRGLAGGPTNNEQFF. For the CDR3, the DNA is TGTGCCAGCAGGGGACTAGCGGGAGGCCCCACGAACAATGAGCAGTTCTTC. Combining the CDR3 with reference TRBV2 and TRBJ2-1 gives the whole variable domain EPEVTQTPSHQVTQMGQEVILRCVPISNHLYFYWYRQILGQKVEFLVSFYNNEISEKSEIFDDQFSVERPDGSNFTLKIRSTKLEDSAMYFCASRGLAGGPTNNEQFFGPGTRLTVL.

V is TRBV28 and J is TRBJ1-4, with no clear D. Germline V CDR1 and CDR2: MDHEN, SYDVKM. V was shortened by 5 bases and J by 6 bases, with 10 bases between the two germline ends. The length of the CDR3 is 13 residues. CDR3 amino acids: CASSLGKDEKLFF. In DNA, the CDR3 is TGTGCCAGCAGTCTCGGAAAAGATGAAAAACTGTTTTTT.

The rearrangement links TRBV3-1 (or the pseudogene TRBV3-2) to TRBJ1-3; D is uncertain. V was pared by 3 bases and J by 4 bases, with 10 bases between. CDR3 length equals 14 residues. Germline CDR1 and CDR2: LGHDT and YNNKEL (reference sequence). CDR3 in amino acids: CASSHDLSGNTIYF. CDR3 bases: TGTGCCAGCAGCCATGATCTATCCGGAAACACCATATATTTT.

This clone has a single count. The chain joins TRBV4-3 to TRBJ2-3, with D tentatively TRBD2 (6 bases). This CDR3 contains 17 residues. V was trimmed by 1 base and J by 1 base, leaving 15 bases between them. CDR1 and CDR2 from the germline V gene are LGHNA and YSLEER. The CDR3 region is CASSQAGSGGGTDTQYF. In nucleotides, the CDR3 is TGCGCCAGCAGCCAAGCTGGTAGCGGCGGGGGCACAGATACGCAGTATTTT.

V usage is TRBV6-5 and J usage is TRBJ1-1, with D possibly matching TRBD1 (6 bases). Germline CDR1 and CDR2: MNHEY and SVGAGI. This CDR3 comprises 16 residues. Trimming took off 1 base at V and 6 bases at J, with 18 bases between the two ends. CDR3 amino acids: CASSYYPGGAGAEAFF. CDR3 sequence (DNA): TGTGCCAGCAGTTACTACCCCGGGGGGGCGGGTGCTGAAGCTTTCTTT.

The genes are TRBV14 and TRBJ1-1; D ambiguous. Germline V CDR1 and CDR2: SGHDN, FVKESK. V shed 0 bases and J shed 9 bases, with 14 bases lying between them. The CDR3 has 14 amino acids. The chain's CDR3 is CASSQDLWVSKAFF. CDR3 bases: TGTGCCAGCAGCCAAGATCTCTGGGTCTCCAAAGCTTTCTTT.

This chain joins TRBV15 and TRBJ1-6, with 10 bases aligning to TRBD1. V trimming: 3 bases; J trimming: 9 bases; junction bases outside the gene matches: 5. Germline-derived CDR1 and CDR2 are LNHNV and YYDKDF (reference sequence). This CDR3 is 15 amino acids long. CDR3 bases: TGTGCCACCAGCAGGGAAAGGACAGGGGGTTCACCCCTCCACTTT. Encoded protein: CATSRERTGGSPLHF.